Given below is one TCR beta chain in context. The data were obtained in a study of T cell changes during pregnancy in multiple sclerosis. Data came from immunoSEQ multiplex PCR; TCRdb stores just in-frame clones and leaves some out. This table holds 70,000 to 95,000 clones, 90% to 95% found once. With V trimmed by 7 bases and J by 5 bases, 10 bases remained unmatched. Germline V gene data show CDR1 as SGHVS and CDR2 as FQNEAQ. The CDR3 is 15 residues long. The sequenced sample was peripheral blood, obtained in the third trimester of pregnancy. V is TRBV7-8 and J is TRBJ2-5; TRBD1 matches at 10 bases. The TCR was taken from a female donor with multiple sclerosis, enrolled in a pregnancy study. The CDR3 bases are TGTGCCAGCAACCAGTATGGGGACAGGGGCGAGACCCAGTACTTC. It is translated as CASNQYGDRGETQYF.